This T cell receptor beta chain was sequenced during a study of shared clonotypes between healthy human individuals. V lost 5 bases, J lost 6 bases, and 10 bases stayed unmatched. The CDR3 contains 15 residues. Germline assignment: CDR1 MNHEY and CDR2 SMNVEV (reference sequence). Sequencing was performed with immunoSEQ multiplex PCR; in TCRdb, only in-frame clones are kept and a portion is missing. The sample consists of 1.5 million to 2.5 million clones, about 95% of them appearing once. The naive CD8 subset, CD45RO-negative cells positively selected for CCR7, excluded terminally differentiated effector memory CD45RA+ cells.

The sequence was collected from a man aged 18 to 35 in good health. V gene TRBV27 combines with J gene TRBJ1-1; 9 bases line up with TRBD1. Sequenced input: naive CD8+ T cells sorted from blood. As DNA, the CDR3 is TGTGCCAGCAGTCCCGGACAGGGGATTTACGCTGAAGCTTTCTTT. This gives the protein CASSPGQGIYAEAFF.